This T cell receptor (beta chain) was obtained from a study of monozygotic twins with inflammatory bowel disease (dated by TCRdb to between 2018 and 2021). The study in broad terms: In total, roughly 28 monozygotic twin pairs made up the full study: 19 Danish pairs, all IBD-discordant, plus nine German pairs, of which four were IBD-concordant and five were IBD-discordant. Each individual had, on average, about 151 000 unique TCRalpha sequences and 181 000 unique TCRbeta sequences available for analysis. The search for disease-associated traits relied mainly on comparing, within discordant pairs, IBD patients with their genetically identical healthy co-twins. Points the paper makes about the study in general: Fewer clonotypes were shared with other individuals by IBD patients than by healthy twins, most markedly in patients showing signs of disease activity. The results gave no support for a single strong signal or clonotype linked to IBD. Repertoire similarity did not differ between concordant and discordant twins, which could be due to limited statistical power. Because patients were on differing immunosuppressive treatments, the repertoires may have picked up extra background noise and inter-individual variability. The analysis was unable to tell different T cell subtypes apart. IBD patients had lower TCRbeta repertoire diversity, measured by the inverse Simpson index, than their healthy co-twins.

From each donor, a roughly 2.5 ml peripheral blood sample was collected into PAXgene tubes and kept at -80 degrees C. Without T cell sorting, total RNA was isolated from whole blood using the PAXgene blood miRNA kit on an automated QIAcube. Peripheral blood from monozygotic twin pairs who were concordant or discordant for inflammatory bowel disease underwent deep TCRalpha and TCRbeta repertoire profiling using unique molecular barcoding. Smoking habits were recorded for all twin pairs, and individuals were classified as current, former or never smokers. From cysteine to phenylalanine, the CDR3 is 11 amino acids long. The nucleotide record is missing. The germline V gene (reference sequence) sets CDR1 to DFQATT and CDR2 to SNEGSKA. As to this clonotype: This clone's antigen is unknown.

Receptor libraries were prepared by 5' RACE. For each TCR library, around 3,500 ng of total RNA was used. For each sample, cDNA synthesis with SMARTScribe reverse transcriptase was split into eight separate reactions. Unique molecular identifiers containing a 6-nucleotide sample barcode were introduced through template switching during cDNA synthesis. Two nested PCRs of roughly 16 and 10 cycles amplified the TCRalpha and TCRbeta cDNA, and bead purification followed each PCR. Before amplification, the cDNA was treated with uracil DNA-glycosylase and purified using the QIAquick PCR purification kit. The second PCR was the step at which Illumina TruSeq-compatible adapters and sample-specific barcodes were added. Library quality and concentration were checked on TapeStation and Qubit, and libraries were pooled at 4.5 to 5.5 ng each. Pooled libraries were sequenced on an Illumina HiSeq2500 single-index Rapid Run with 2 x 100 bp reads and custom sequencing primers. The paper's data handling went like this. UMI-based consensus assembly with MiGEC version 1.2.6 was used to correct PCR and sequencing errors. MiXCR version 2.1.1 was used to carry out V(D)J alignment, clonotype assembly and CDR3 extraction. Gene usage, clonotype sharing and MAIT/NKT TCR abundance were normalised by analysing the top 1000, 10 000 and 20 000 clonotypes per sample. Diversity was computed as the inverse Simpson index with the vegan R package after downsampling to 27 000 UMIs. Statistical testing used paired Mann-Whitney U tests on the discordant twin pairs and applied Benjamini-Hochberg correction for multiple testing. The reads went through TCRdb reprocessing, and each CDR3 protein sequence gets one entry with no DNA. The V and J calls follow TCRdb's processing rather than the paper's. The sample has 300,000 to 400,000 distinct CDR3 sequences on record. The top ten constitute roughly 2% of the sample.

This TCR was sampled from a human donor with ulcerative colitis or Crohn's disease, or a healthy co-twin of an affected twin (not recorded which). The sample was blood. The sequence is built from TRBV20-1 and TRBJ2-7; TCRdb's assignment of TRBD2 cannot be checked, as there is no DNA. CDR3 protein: CSATGAREQYF.